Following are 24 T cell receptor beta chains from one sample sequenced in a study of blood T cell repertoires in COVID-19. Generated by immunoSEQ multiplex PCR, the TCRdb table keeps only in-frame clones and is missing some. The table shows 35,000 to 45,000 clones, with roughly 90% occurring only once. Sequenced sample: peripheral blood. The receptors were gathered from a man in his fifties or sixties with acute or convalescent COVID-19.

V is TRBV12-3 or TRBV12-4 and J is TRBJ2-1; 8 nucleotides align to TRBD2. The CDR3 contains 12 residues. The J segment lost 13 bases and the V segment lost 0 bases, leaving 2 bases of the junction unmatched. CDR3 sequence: CASSLAAGGQFF. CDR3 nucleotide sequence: TGTGCCAGCAGTTTAGCGGCGGGAGGACAGTTCTTC.

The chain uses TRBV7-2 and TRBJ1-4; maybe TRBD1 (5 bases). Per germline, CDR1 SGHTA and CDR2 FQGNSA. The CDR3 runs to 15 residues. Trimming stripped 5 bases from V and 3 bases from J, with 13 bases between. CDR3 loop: CASSAGRSANEKLFF. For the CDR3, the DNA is TGTGCCAGCAGCGCGGGACGGAGCGCTAATGAAAAACTGTTTTTT. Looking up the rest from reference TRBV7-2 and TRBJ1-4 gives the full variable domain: GAGVSQSPSNKVTEKGKDVELRCDPISGHTALYWYRQSLGQGLEFLIYFQGNSAPDKSGLPSDRFSAERTGGSVSTLTIQRTQQEDSAVYLCASSAGRSANEKLFFGSGTQLSVL.

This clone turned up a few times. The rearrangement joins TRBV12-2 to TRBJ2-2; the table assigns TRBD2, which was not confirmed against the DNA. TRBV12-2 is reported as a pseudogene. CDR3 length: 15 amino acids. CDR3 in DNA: TGTGCAAGTCGCTTACTAGCGGGAGGGCCCGGGGAGCTGTTTTTT. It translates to CASRLLAGGPGELFF.

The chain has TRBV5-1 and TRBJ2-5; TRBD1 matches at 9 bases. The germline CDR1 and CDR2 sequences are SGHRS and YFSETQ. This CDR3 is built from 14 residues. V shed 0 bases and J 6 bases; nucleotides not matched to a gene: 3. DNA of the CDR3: TGCGCCAGCAGCTTGGAGGGGACAGGGCAGACCCAGTACTTC. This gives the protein CASSLEGTGQTQYF.

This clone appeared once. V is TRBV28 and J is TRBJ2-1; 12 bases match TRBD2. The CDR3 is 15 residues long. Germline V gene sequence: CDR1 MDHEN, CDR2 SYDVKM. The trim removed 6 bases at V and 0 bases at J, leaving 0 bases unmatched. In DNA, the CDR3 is TGTGCCAGCAGGACTAGCGGGGGCTCCTACAATGAGCAGTTCTTC. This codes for CASRTSGGSYNEQFF.

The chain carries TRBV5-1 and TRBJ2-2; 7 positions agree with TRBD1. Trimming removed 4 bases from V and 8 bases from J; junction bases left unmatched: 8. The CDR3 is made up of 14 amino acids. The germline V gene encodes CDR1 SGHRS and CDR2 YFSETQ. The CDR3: CASSGQVRGGELFF. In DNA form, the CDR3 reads TGCGCCAGCAGCGGACAGGTTCGAGGAGGGGAGCTGTTTTTT. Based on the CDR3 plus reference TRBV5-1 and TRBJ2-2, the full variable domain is KAGVTQTPRYLIKTRGQQVTLSCSPISGHRSVSWYQQTPGQGLQFLFEYFSETQRNKGNFPGRFSGRQFSNSRSEMNVSTLELGDSALYLCASSGQVRGGELFFGEGSRLTVL.

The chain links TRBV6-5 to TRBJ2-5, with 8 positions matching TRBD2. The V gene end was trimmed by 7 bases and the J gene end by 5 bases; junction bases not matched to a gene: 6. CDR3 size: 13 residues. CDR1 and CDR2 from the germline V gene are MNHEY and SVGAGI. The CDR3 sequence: CASMGLVGETQYF. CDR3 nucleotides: TGTGCCAGCATGGGACTAGTTGGTGAGACCCAGTACTTC.

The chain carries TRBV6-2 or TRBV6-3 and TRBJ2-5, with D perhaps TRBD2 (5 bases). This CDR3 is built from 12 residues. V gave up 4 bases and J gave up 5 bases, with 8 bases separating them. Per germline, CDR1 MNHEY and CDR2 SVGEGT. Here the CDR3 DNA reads TGTGCCAGCAGTTGGGAGAGGGAGACCCAGTACTTC. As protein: CASSWERETQYF.

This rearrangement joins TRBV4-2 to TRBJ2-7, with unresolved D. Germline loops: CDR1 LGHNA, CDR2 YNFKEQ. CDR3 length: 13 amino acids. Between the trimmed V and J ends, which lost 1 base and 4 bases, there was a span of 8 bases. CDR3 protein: CASSQGRAYEQYF. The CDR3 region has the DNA TGTGCCAGCAGCCAAGGTCGAGCATACGAGCAGTACTTC.

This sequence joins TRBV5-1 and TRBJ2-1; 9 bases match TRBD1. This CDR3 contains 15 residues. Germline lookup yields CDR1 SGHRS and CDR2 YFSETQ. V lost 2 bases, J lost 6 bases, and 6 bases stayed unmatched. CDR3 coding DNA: TGCGCCAGCAGCTTTGGGACAGGGAGAGGCAATGAGCAGTTCTTC. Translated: CASSFGTGRGNEQFF.

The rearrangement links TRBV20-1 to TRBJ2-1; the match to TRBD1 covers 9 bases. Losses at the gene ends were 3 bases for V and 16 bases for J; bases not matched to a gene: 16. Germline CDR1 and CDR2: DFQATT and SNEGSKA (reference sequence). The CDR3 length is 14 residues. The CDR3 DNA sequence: TGCAGTGCTAGTAGGGGACAGGGTATCCCGCTAAGATTCTTC. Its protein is CSASRGQGIPLRFF.

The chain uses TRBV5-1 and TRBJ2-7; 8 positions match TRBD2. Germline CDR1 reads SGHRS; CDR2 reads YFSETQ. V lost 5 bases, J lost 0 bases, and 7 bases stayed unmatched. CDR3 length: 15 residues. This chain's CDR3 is CASRYGTRVSYEQYF. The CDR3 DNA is TGCGCCAGCAGATATGGGACTAGAGTCTCCTACGAGCAGTACTTC.

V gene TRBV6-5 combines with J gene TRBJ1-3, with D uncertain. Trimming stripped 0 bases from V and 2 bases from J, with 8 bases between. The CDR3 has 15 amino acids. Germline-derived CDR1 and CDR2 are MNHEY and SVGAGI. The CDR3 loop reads CASSYSALTGNTIYF. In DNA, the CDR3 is TGTGCCAGCAGTTACTCGGCTTTGACTGGAAACACCATATATTTT.

CDR3 DNA sequence: TGTGCCAGCAGAGCCGGGGGAGCTAACACTGAAGCTTTCTTT. Protein: CASRAGGANTEAFF. The chain combines TRBV6-5 with TRBJ1-1; perhaps TRBD1 as D (5 bases). Trimming removed 6 bases at V and 2 bases at J, with 13 bases between. The CDR3 consists of 14 residues. Germline lookup yields CDR1 MNHEY and CDR2 SVGAGI.

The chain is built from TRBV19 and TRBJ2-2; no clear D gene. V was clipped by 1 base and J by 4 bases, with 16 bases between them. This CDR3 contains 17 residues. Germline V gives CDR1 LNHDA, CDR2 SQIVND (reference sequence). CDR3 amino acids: CASSIGSRRRGTGELFF. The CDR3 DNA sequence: TGTGCCAGTAGTATAGGATCCAGGCGACGTGGCACCGGGGAGCTGTTTTTT.

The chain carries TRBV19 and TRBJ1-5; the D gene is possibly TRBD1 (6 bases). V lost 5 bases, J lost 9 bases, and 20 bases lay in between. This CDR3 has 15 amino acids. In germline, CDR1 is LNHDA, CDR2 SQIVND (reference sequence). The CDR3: CASSPSRDTRGPQHF. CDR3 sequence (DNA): TGTGCCAGTAGTCCCAGTCGGGACACTCGGGGGCCCCAGCATTTT.

The CDR3 sequence: CATSDSRDRGETQYF. The DNA of the CDR3 is TGTGCCACCAGTGACAGCCGGGACAGGGGTGAGACCCAGTACTTC. The chain carries TRBV24-1 and TRBJ2-5; 10 bases are shared with TRBD1. There are 15 residues in the CDR3. Trimming at V came to 4 bases and at J to 5 bases, leaving 6 bases not matched to a gene. CDR1 and CDR2 from the germline V gene are KGHDR and SFDVKD.

CDR3 DNA: TGTGCCAGCAGAGTACCACAGGGGGCGTTTTATGGCTACACCTTC. Translating it yields CASRVPQGAFYGYTF. The chain uses TRBV28 and TRBJ1-2; 9 bases map to TRBD1. The CDR3 length is 15 residues. V shed 6 bases and J 5 bases; nucleotides not matched to a gene: 10. Per germline, CDR1 MDHEN and CDR2 SYDVKM.

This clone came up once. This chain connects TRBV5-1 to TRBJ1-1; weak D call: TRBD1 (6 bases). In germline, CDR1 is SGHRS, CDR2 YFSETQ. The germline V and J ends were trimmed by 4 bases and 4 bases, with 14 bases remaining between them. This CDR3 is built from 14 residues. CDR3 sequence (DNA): TGCGCCAGCAGCACACAGGGAGGGGGCACTGAAGCTTTCTTT. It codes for CASSTQGGGTEAFF.

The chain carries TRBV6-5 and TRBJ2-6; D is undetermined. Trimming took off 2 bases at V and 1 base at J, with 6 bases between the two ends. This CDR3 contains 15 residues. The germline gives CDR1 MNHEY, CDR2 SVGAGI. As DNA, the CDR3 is TGTGCCAGCAGTTACCCGGTTTCTGGGGCCAACGTCCTGACTTTC. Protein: CASSYPVSGANVLTF.

The CDR3 loop is CASSLVISALNDEQFF. CDR3 in DNA: TGTGCCAGCAGCTTGGTGATTAGCGCTTTGAATGATGAGCAGTTCTTC. The V gene is TRBV5-5, the J gene TRBJ2-1; the D gene is possibly TRBD2 (5 bases). Trimming removed 0 bases at V and 8 bases at J, with 18 bases between. Germline lookup yields CDR1 SGHKS and CDR2 YYEKEE (reference sequence). This CDR3 has 16 residues.

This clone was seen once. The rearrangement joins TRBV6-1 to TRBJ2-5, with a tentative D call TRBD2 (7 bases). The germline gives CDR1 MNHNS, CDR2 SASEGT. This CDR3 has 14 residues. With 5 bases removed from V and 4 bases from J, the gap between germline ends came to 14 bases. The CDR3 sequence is CASSFLGGAETQYF. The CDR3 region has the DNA TGTGCCAGCAGTTTTTTGGGGGGGGCAGAGACCCAGTACTTC.

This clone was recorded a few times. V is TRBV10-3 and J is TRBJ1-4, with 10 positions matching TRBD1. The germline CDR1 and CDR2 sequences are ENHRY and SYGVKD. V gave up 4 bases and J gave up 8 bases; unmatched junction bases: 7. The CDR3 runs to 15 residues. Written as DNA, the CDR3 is TGTGCCATCAGTGCGACAGGGGGCGCCGACGAAAAACTGTTTTTT. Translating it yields CAISATGGADEKLFF.

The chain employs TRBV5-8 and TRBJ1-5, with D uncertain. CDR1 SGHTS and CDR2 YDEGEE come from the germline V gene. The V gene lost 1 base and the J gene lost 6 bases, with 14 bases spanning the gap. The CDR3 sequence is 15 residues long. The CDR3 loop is CASSLRDEAGQPQHF. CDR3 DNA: TGTGCCAGCAGCTTGCGAGATGAGGCCGGTCAGCCCCAGCATTTT.